The T cell receptor beta chain described here comes from a study of cytomegalovirus exposure and HLA in healthy donors. Overall study context: Within an early data release were 85 million or so unique TCRs drawn from HLA-typed donors. Points from the study as a whole: HLA restriction was apparent for most CMV-associated TCR beta chains in a later analysis. Cytomegalovirus-associated TCR beta chains were listed, numbering 164.

This CDR3 is 14 amino acids long. Germline V gives CDR1 SNHLY, CDR2 FYNNEI. V dropped 4 bases and J dropped 4; count of bases not matched to a gene: 3. The PCR ran on 60 Vbeta and 13 Jbeta primers. Original methodology: Counted up in a later analysis, unique TCR beta chains came to 60 million to 95 million, with some 9.9 million shared. The data were produced by immunoSEQ multiplex PCR, yet TCRdb's version contains in-frame clones alone and is incomplete. The V and J calls and clone size come from that table; D and trimming were worked out from the DNA. The sample has roughly 220,000 clones, 60% to 80% seen once. For this clone: Antigen: not known.

Sequences were obtained from PBMCs. The receptor comes from a woman aged 25 to 39 in good health and CMV-seronegative. The chain links TRBV2 to TRBJ2-7; 11 nucleotides agree with TRBD1. The CDR3 region has the DNA TGTGCCAGCAGTGCTGGGACAGGGGGATACGAGCAGTACTTC. Protein: CASSAGTGGYEQYF.